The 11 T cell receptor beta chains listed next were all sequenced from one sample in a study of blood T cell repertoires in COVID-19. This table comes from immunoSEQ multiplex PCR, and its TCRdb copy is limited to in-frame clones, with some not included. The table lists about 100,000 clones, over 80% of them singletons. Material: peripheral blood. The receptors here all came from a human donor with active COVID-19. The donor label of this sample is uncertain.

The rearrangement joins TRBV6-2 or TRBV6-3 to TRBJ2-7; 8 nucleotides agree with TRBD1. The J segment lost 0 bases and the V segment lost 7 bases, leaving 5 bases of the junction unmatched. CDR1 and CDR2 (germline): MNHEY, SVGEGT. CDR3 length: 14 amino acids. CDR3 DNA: TGTGCCAGCACCCCGACAGGGGCCTCCTACGAGCAGTACTTC. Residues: CASTPTGASYEQYF.

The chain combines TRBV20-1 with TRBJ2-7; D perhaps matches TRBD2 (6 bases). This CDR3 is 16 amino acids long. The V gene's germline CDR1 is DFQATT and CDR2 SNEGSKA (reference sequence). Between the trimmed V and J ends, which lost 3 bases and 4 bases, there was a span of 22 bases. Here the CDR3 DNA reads TGCAGTGCTAGTAGGGGAAGAGGCCAGGGAGGTTACGAGCAGTACTTC. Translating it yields CSASRGRGQGGYEQYF.

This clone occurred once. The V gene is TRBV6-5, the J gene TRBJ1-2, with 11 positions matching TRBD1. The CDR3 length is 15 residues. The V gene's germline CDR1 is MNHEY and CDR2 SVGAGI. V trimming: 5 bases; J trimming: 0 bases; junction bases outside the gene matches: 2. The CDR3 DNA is TGTGCCAGCAGTACGGGACAGGGGGCTAACTATGGCTACACCTTC. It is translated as CASSTGQGANYGYTF.

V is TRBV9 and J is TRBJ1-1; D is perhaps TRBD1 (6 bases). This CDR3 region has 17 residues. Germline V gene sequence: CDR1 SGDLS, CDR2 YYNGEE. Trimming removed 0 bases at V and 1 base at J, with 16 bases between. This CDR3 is CASSVDPAGQTNTEAFF. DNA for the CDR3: TGTGCCAGCAGCGTAGATCCCGCTGGACAGACGAACACTGAAGCTTTCTTT.

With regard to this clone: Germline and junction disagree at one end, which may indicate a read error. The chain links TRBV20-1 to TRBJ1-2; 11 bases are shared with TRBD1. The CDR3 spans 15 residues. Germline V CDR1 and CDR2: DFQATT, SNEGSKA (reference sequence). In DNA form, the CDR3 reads TGCAGCGCTAGTCGGACAGGGGGCGCTTTTCATGGCTACACCTTC. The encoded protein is CSASRTGGAFHGYTF.

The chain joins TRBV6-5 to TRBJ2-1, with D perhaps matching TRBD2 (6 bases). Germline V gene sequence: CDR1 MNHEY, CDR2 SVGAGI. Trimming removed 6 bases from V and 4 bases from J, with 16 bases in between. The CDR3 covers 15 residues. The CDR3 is CASRPTVGGYNEQFF. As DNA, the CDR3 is TGTGCCAGCAGACCAACGGTGGGGGGTTACAATGAGCAGTTCTTC.

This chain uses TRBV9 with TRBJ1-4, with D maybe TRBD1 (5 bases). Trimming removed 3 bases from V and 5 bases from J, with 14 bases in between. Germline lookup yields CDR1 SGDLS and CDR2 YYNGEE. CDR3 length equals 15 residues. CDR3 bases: TGTGCCAGCAGCGGGGGCGCAAGGTCAAATGAAAAACTGTTTTTT. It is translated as CASSGGARSNEKLFF. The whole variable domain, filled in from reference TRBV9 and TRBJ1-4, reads DSGVTQTPKHLITATGQRVTLRCSPRSGDLSVYWYQQSLDQGLQFLIQYYNGEERAKGNILERFSAQQFPDLHSELNLSSLELGDSALYFCASSGGARSNEKLFFGSGTQLSVL.

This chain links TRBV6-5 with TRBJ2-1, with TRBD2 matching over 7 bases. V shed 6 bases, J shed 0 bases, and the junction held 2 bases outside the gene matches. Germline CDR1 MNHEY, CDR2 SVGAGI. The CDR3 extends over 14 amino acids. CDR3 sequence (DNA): TGTGCCAGCAGGACTAGCCTCTCCTACAATGAGCAGTTCTTC. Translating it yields CASRTSLSYNEQFF.

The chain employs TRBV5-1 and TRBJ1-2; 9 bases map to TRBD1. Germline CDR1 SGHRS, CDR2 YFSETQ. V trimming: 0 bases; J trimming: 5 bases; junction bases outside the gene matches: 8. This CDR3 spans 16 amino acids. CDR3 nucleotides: TGCGCCAGCAGCTTGGGGGACAGGGCGTCGGGGTATGGCTACACCTTC. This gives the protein CASSLGDRASGYGYTF.

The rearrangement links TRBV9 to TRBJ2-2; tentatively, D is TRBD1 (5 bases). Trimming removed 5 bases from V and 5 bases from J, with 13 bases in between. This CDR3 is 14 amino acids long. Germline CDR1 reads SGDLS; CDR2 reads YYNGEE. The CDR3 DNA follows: TGTGCCAGCAGACCGACAGCTGCTACCGGGGAGCTGTTTTTT. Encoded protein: CASRPTAATGELFF.

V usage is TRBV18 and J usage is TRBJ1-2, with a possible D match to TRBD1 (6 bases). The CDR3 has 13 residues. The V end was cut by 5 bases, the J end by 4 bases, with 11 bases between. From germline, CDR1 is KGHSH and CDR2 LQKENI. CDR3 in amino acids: CASSDLGAYGYTF. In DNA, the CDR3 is TGTGCCAGCTCAGACCTGGGGGCCTATGGCTACACCTTC.